Listed below are T cell receptor beta chains from one sample, sequenced in a study of blood T cell repertoires in COVID-19. TCRdb keeps only in-frame clones here, not all; method: immunoSEQ multiplex PCR. The sample includes tens of thousands of clones, roughly 85% of them seen just once. What was sequenced was peripheral blood. These receptors were taken from a man in his sixties with acute or convalescent COVID-19. Each CDR3 is given with its conserved first and last residue.

CDR3	J	V
CASSYSSFQGNQPQHF	TRBJ1-5	TRBV6-6
CASTDSPKGYEQYF	TRBJ2-7	TRBV6-5
CASTPGAARLSPLHF	TRBJ1-6	TRBV19
CASRVTANQPQHF	TRBJ1-5	TRBV2
CSAGTSEAGELFF	TRBJ2-2	TRBV29-1
CASRTGSPLHF	TRBJ1-6	TRBV6-6
CASSLGGGDNEQFF	TRBJ2-1	TRBV7-6
CATQANYGTGGAGGNQPQHF	TRBJ1-5	TRBV24-1
CASSEADRGSSGNTIYF	TRBJ1-3	TRBV6-1
CASSPGQHQPQHF	TRBJ1-5	TRBV18
CASRLTDRGLRRGSEAFF	TRBJ1-1	TRBV19
CASSGDRYANTGELFF	TRBJ2-2	TRBV5-1
CASSGTGVDTIYF	TRBJ1-3	TRBV9
CASSPRELSSGNTIYF	TRBJ1-3	TRBV5-1
CATSPGQGSMQPQHF	TRBJ1-5	TRBV19
CASSSLRGRDTEAFF	TRBJ1-1	TRBV19
CASSQKQAAGNTIYF	TRBJ1-3	TRBV18
CALPKLPRKTVSGNTIYF	TRBJ1-3	TRBV21-1
CASSQDRRGNNSPLHF	TRBJ1-6	TRBV3-1/TRBV3-2
CASSQSLPRNTEAFF	TRBJ1-1	TRBV16
CASSDSYNQPQHF	TRBJ1-5	TRBV6-5
CASSPSGDYEQYF	TRBJ2-7	TRBV7-7
CASSPQGDYNSPLHF	TRBJ1-6	TRBV7-3
CASSLQDRGYGYTF	TRBJ1-2	TRBV27
CASSAQRDGYTF	TRBJ1-2	TRBV2
CASGLRDSSYNSPLHF	TRBJ1-6	TRBV25-1
CAWSVGSGLNRDTQYF	TRBJ2-3	TRBV30
CASSEWAGGPFEQFF	TRBJ2-1	TRBV2
CASSLDLLPGRAEQYF	TRBJ2-7	TRBV7-2
CASSLRADSRIMNTEAFF	TRBJ1-1	TRBV7-6
CASSSTGLGEQFF	TRBJ2-1	TRBV2
CASSLDSRNTGELFF	TRBJ2-2	TRBV5-1
CASSTGLANTGELFF	TRBJ2-2	TRBV5-1
CASSEYRGAYGYTF	TRBJ1-2	TRBV2
CASTRTGGTTEAFF	TRBJ1-1	TRBV3-1/TRBV3-2
CASSLLAGGQETQYF	TRBJ2-5	TRBV7-6
CASSQHKPRGAGNTIYF	TRBJ1-3	TRBV4-1
CASTITKDRVAEAFF	TRBJ1-1	TRBV6-5
CASSQGLTNEKLFF	TRBJ1-4	TRBV7-2
CASSHEGVNTEAFF	TRBJ1-1	TRBV5-4
CASSYSTGIVETQYF	TRBJ2-5	TRBV7-2
CASSLVVTDTQYF	TRBJ2-3	TRBV11-3